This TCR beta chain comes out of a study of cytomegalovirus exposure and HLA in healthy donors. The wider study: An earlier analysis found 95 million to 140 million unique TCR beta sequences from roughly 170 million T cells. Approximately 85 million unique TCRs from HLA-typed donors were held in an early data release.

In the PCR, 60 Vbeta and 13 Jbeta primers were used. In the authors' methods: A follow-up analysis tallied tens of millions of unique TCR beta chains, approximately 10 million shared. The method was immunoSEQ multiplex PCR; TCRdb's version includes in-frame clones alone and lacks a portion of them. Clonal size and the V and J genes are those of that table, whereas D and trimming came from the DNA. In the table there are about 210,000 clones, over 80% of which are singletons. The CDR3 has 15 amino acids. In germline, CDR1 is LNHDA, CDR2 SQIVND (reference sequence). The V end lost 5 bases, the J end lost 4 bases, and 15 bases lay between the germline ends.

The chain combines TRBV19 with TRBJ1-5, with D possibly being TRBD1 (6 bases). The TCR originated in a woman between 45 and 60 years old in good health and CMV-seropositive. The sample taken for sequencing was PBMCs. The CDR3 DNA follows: TGTGCCAGTAGTGGCAGGACAGTTATTAATCAGCCCCAGCATTTT. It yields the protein CASSGRTVINQPQHF.